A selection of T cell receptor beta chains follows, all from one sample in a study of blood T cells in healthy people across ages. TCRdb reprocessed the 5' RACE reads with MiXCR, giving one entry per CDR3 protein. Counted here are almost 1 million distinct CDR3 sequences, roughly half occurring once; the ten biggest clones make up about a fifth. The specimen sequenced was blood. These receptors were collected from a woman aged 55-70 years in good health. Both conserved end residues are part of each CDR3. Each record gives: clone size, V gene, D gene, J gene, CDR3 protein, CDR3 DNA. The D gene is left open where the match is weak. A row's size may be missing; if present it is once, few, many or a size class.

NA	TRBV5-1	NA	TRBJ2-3	CASSLQQGLDTQYF	TGCGCCAGCAGCCTACAACAGGGTTTAGATACGCAGTATTTT
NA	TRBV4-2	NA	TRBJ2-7	CASSQEIGLSSCEQYF	TGTGCCAGCAGCCAAGAGATCGGGCTTAGCTCCTGCGAGCAGTACTTC
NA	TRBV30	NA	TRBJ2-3	CAWSQERPDTQYF	TGTGCCTGGAGTCAAGAGCGACCAGATACGCAGTATTTT
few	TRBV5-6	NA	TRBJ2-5	CASSPLMRNFQETQYF	TGTGCCAGCAGCCCACTCATGAGGAACTTCCAAGAGACCCAGTACTTC
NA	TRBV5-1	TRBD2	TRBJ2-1	CASSLNSGGDEQFF	TGCGCCAGCAGTCTGAATAGCGGGGGTGATGAGCAGTTCTTC
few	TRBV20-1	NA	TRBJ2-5	CSANHGETQYF	TGCAGTGCGAACCACGGAGAGACCCAGTACTTC
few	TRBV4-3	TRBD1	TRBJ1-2	CASRSRDRGLNYGYTF	TGCGCCAGCAGAAGTCGGGACAGGGGATTGAACTATGGCTACACCTTC
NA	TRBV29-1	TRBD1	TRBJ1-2	CSVQSGGRFYGYTF	TGCAGCGTCCAGTCAGGGGGCCGCTTCTATGGCTACACCTTC
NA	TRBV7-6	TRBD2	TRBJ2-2	CASRVGLAGLNTGELFF	TGTGCCAGCAGAGTGGGACTAGCGGGCCTGAACACCGGGGAGCTGTTTTTT
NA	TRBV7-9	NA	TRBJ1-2	CASSSGWRIYGYTF	TGTGCCAGCAGCTCCGGCTGGCGGATCTATGGCTACACCTTC
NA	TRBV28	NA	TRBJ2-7	CASTPSWGRSSYEQYF	TGTGCCAGCACTCCTAGTTGGGGGAGGAGCTCCTACGAGCAGTACTTC
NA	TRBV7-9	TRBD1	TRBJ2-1	CASSRGQVRGNEQFF	TGTGCCAGCAGCCGTGGACAGGTCAGGGGCAATGAGCAGTTCTTC
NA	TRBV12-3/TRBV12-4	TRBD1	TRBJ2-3	CASRAGQGADTQYF	TGTGCCAGCAGGGCGGGACAGGGGGCAGATACGCAGTATTTT
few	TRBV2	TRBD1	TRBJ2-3	CASSFYRGSTDTQYF	TGTGCCAGCAGTTTCTACAGGGGGAGCACAGATACGCAGTATTTT
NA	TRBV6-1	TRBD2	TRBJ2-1	CASSDLSGRGNNEQFF	TGTGCCAGCAGTGATTTGAGCGGGAGGGGAAACAATGAGCAGTTCTTC
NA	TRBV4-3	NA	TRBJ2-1	CASSQARESLEQFF	TGCGCCAGCAGCCAAGCCCGTGAGTCCCTTGAGCAGTTCTTC
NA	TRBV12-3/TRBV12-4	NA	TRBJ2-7	CASSSPSYNEQYF	TGTGCCAGCAGTTCCCCCTCCTACAATGAGCAGTACTTC
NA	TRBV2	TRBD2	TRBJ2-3	CASNPGGLQYF	TGTGCCAGCAATCCCGGGGGGTTACAGTATTTT
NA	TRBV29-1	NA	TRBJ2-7	CSVEGGDSKTFYEQYF	TGCAGCGTTGAGGGTGGGGACTCCAAGACCTTCTACGAGCAGTACTTC
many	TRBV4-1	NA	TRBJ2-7	CASSQSEDRQTYF	TGCGCCAGCAGCCAATCGGAAGACAGGCAGACGTACTTC
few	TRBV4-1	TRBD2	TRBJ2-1	CASSQGLAVSSYNEQFF	TGCGCCAGCAGCCAAGGACTAGCGGTTAGCTCCTACAATGAGCAGTTCTTC
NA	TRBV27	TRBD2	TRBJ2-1	CASSHPQLAGFYNEQFF	TGTGCCAGCAGTCACCCCCAACTAGCGGGGTTCTACAATGAGCAGTTCTTC
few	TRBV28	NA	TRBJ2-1	CASSLLRLAYNEQFF	TGTGCCAGCAGTTTACTGAGACTAGCCTACAATGAGCAGTTCTTC
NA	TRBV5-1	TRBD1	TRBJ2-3	CASSTGTGSADTQYF	TGCGCCAGCAGCACCGGGACAGGGAGCGCAGATACGCAGTATTTT
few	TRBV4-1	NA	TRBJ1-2	CASSQGGFLIYGYTF	TGCGCCAGCAGCCAAGGAGGATTCTTAATCTATGGCTACACCTTC
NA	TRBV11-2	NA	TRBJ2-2	CASSAELGGELFF	TGTGCCAGCAGCGCAGAACTGGGCGGGGAGCTGTTTTTT
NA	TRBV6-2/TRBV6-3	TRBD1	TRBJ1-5	CASSRDRVKPQHF	TGTGCCAGCAGTCGGGACAGGGTTAAGCCCCAGCATTTT
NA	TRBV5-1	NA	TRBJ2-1	CASSWTATTYNEQFF	TGCGCCAGCAGCTGGACTGCAACCACCTACAATGAGCAGTTCTTC
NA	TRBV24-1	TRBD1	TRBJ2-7	CATSDPGQAGGYEQYF	TGTGCCACCAGTGATCCGGGACAGGCTGGCGGGTACGAGCAGTACTTC
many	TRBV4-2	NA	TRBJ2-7	CASSQDTFGGRGYEQYF	TGTGCCAGCAGCCAAGATACGTTCGGGGGAAGGGGCTACGAGCAGTACTTC
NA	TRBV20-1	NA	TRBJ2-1	CSARGGLLSYNEQFF	TGCAGTGCCCGAGGGGGACTCCTTTCCTACAATGAGCAGTTCTTC
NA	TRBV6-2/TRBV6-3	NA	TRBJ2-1	CASSYAGRDNNEQFF	TGTGCCAGCAGTTACGCCGGGAGAGACAACAATGAGCAGTTCTTC
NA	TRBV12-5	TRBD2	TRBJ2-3	CASGSSGRATDTQYF	TGTGCTAGTGGTTCAAGCGGGAGGGCCACGGATACGCAGTATTTT
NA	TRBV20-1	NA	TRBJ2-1	CSAVESLVTSSYNEQFF	TGCAGTGCTGTAGAAAGTCTAGTCACAAGCTCCTACAATGAGCAGTTCTTC
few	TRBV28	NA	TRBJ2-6	CASRSRSTRGGANVLTF	TGTGCCAGCAGATCCCGGTCTACTAGAGGTGGGGCCAACGTCCTGACTTTC
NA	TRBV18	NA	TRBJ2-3	CASSPISTSADTQYF	TGTGCCAGCTCACCTATCTCGACGAGCGCAGATACGCAGTATTTT
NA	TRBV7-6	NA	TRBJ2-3	CVSSFSREGQADTQYF	TGTGTCAGCAGCTTCTCCAGGGAAGGGCAGGCAGATACGCAGTATTTT
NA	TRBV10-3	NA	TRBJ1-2	CAISGTAGWGYTF	TGTGCCATCAGTGGGACAGCCGGGTGGGGCTACACCTTC
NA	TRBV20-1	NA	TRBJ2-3	CSAREWTSDTQYF	TGCAGTGCTAGAGAATGGACATCGGATACGCAGTATTTT
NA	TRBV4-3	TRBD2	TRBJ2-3	CASSQDIAGGRDTQYF	TGCGCCAGCAGCCAAGATATAGCGGGAGGGCGAGATACGCAGTATTTT
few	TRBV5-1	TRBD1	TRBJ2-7	CASSLSTGGTEQYF	TGCGCCAGCAGCCTCTCCACAGGGGGGACCGAGCAGTACTTC
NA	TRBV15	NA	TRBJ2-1	CATSRERHEQFF	TGTGCCACCAGCAGAGAAAGACATGAGCAGTTCTTC
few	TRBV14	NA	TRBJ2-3	CASSRLARGDTQYF	TGTGCCAGCAGCCGTCTAGCTCGCGGCGATACGCAGTATTTT
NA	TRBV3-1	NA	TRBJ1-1	CASSQGRVWDTEAFF	TGTGCCAGCAGCCAAGGCAGGGTCTGGGACACTGAAGCTTTCTTT
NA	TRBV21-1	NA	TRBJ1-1	CASLRDMNTEAFF	TGTGCCAGCCTTAGGGACATGAACACTGAAGCTTTCTTT
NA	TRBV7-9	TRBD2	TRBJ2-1	CASSLAGGPFHEQFF	TGTGCCAGCAGCTTAGCGGGAGGGCCTTTTCATGAGCAGTTCTTC